Sequencing of this T cell receptor (beta chain) was carried out in a study of identical twins. General study results and limits: With monozygotic twins, out-of-frame TCR alpha sharing exceeded what models estimated. Conclusions were drawn cross-sectionally by statistical analysis, without following the same donors. Beta out-of-frame sequences displayed a weaker excess of sharing between twins.

This clonotype showed up many times. Its antigen is currently unknown. Every sampled donor was Caucasian and healthy. TCRdb re-called the 5' RACE reads through MiXCR, storing one row per CDR3 protein. The sample lists 100,000 to 110,000 distinct CDR3 sequences; 5.5% to 7% were seen once. The CDR3 consists of 16 residues. Per the germline V gene, CDR1 is MGHRA and CDR2 is YSYEKL. Trimming stripped 0 bases from V and 0 bases from J, with 6 bases between. The rearrangement links TRBV4-1 to TRBJ1-6, with unresolved D. Sequenced material: memory T cells sorted from blood. This TCR came from a woman aged 45-65 years in good health. The CDR3 here is CASSQDRSSYNSPLHF. The CDR3 nucleotides read TGCGCCAGCAGCCAAGATCGCAGCTCCTATAATTCACCCCTCCACTTT.